A selection of T cell receptor beta chains follows, all from one sample in a study of radiotherapy plus CTLA-4 blockade in lung cancer. Sequencing was performed with immunoSEQ multiplex PCR; in TCRdb, only in-frame clones are kept and a portion is missing. Of about 53,000 clones in the sample, 70% to 90% were seen once. The material sequenced was peripheral blood, taken from a patient treated with radiotherapy plus ipilimumab. Receptors were obtained from a human donor with non-small cell lung cancer whose response to radiotherapy plus ipilimumab could not be evaluated. CDR3s include the opening cysteine and the closing phenylalanine or tryptophan. A D gene is named only where the DNA matches it firmly. Size values are once, few and many counts, or a class for expanded clones, and some rows have none.

clone_size: NA; v_call: TRBV11-1; cdr3_length: 13; j_call: TRBJ2-5; d_call: NA; cdr3_aa: CASSLALQETQYF; cdr3_nt: TGTGCCAGCAGCTTAGCTCTCCAAGAGACCCAGTACTTC
clone_size: NA; v_call: TRBV7-2; cdr3_length: 18; j_call: TRBJ2-2; d_call: TRBD2; cdr3_aa: CASSGGLAGGGGTGELFF; cdr3_nt: TGTGCCAGCAGCGGGGGACTAGCGGGAGGGGGCGGCACCGGGGAGCTGTTTTTT
clone_size: NA; v_call: TRBV28; cdr3_length: 15; j_call: TRBJ2-7; d_call: TRBD2; cdr3_aa: CASSNVAGREYEQYF; cdr3_nt: TGTGCCAGCAGTAACGTAGCGGGAAGGGAATACGAGCAGTACTTC
clone_size: once; v_call: TRBV4-2; cdr3_length: 14; j_call: TRBJ2-7; d_call: NA; cdr3_aa: CASSQDYRLGEQYF; cdr3_nt: TGTGCCAGCAGCCAAGATTACAGGCTGGGGGAGCAGTACTTC
clone_size: NA; v_call: TRBV19; cdr3_length: 15; j_call: TRBJ1-2; d_call: TRBD1; cdr3_aa: CASSAFGTGGYGYTF; cdr3_nt: TGTGCCAGTAGTGCCTTCGGGACAGGGGGCTATGGCTACACCTTC
clone_size: NA; v_call: TRBV9; cdr3_length: 14; j_call: TRBJ1-2; d_call: TRBD1; cdr3_aa: CASSVGDRVYGYTF; cdr3_nt: TGTGCCAGCAGCGTAGGAGACAGGGTCTATGGCTACACCTTC
clone_size: NA; v_call: TRBV9; cdr3_length: 12; j_call: TRBJ1-1; d_call: NA; cdr3_aa: CASGGGNTEAFF; cdr3_nt: TGTGCCAGCGGGGGGGGGAACACTGAAGCTTTCTTT
clone_size: NA; v_call: TRBV14; cdr3_length: 16; j_call: TRBJ2-1; d_call: TRBD2; cdr3_aa: CASSPHSGRAYNEQFF; cdr3_nt: TGTGCCAGCAGCCCGCATAGCGGGAGGGCTTACAATGAGCAGTTCTTC
clone_size: NA; v_call: TRBV5-1; cdr3_length: 16; j_call: TRBJ2-7; d_call: TRBD2; cdr3_aa: CASSSTSGSVSYEQYF; cdr3_nt: TGCGCCAGCAGCTCGACTAGCGGGAGTGTCTCCTACGAGCAGTACTTC
clone_size: NA; v_call: TRBV7-9; cdr3_length: 13; j_call: TRBJ2-1; d_call: TRBD2; cdr3_aa: CASRLLAENEQFF; cdr3_nt: TGTGCCAGCAGACTACTAGCGGAGAATGAGCAGTTCTTC
clone_size: NA; v_call: TRBV29-1; cdr3_length: 15; j_call: TRBJ2-2; d_call: NA; cdr3_aa: CSVFGRGRDTGELFF; cdr3_nt: TGCAGCGTTTTCGGAAGGGGGAGGGACACCGGGGAGCTGTTTTTT
clone_size: NA; v_call: TRBV7-9; cdr3_length: 15; j_call: TRBJ1-5; d_call: NA; cdr3_aa: CASSSPDTSNQPQHF; cdr3_nt: TGTGCCAGCAGCTCGCCCGACACAAGCAATCAGCCCCAGCATTTT
clone_size: NA; v_call: TRBV2; cdr3_length: 12; j_call: TRBJ2-7; d_call: TRBD2; cdr3_aa: CAGREVVYEQYF; cdr3_nt: TGTGCCGGGCGGGAGGTCGTCTACGAGCAGTACTTC
clone_size: NA; v_call: TRBV7-2; cdr3_length: 14; j_call: TRBJ1-2; d_call: TRBD1; cdr3_aa: CASSGQDRGYGYTF; cdr3_nt: TGTGCCAGCAGCGGACAGGACAGGGGGTATGGCTACACCTTC
clone_size: NA; v_call: TRBV6-6; cdr3_length: 13; j_call: TRBJ2-1; d_call: NA; cdr3_aa: CASSTLRYNEQFF; cdr3_nt: TGTGCCAGCAGCACTCTCCGGTACAATGAGCAGTTCTTC
clone_size: few; v_call: TRBV15; cdr3_length: 19; j_call: TRBJ1-5; d_call: NA; cdr3_aa: CATSSDLATRADSNQPQHF; cdr3_nt: TGTGCCACCAGCAGCGACCTAGCAACCCGGGCTGATAGCAATCAGCCCCAGCATTTT
clone_size: NA; v_call: TRBV13; cdr3_length: 13; j_call: TRBJ1-1; d_call: NA; cdr3_aa: CASSSYLNTEAFF; cdr3_nt: TGTGCCAGCAGCTCGTACTTGAACACTGAAGCTTTCTTT
clone_size: NA; v_call: TRBV7-2; cdr3_length: 18; j_call: TRBJ2-7; d_call: TRBD2; cdr3_aa: CASSSPTSEQKEDYEQYF; cdr3_nt: TGTGCCAGCAGCTCCCCGACTAGCGAACAGAAGGAGGACTACGAGCAGTACTTC
clone_size: NA; v_call: TRBV6-5; cdr3_length: 13; j_call: TRBJ2-1; d_call: NA; cdr3_aa: CASGQGRNNEQFF; cdr3_nt: TGTGCCAGCGGCCAGGGGCGAAACAATGAGCAGTTCTTC
clone_size: NA; v_call: TRBV15; cdr3_length: 15; j_call: TRBJ1-2; d_call: NA; cdr3_aa: CATMEGGLGVYGYTF; cdr3_nt: TGTGCCACCATGGAGGGGGGGCTCGGCGTCTATGGCTACACCTTC
clone_size: NA; v_call: TRBV5-4; cdr3_length: 13; j_call: TRBJ2-5; d_call: NA; cdr3_aa: CASSLDPDPTQYF; cdr3_nt: TGTGCCAGCAGCTTGGATCCAGATCCGACCCAGTACTTC
clone_size: NA; v_call: TRBV9; cdr3_length: 13; j_call: TRBJ2-7; d_call: NA; cdr3_aa: CASSVANSYEQYF; cdr3_nt: TGTGCCAGCAGCGTAGCCAACTCCTACGAGCAGTACTTC
clone_size: NA; v_call: TRBV7-3; cdr3_length: 15; j_call: TRBJ2-1; d_call: TRBD2; cdr3_aa: CASSPGTSLYNEQFF; cdr3_nt: TGTGCCAGCAGCCCCGGGACTAGCCTCTACAATGAGCAGTTCTTC
clone_size: NA; v_call: TRBV7-3; cdr3_length: 15; j_call: TRBJ2-1; d_call: TRBD2; cdr3_aa: CASSQGLAGANEQFF; cdr3_nt: TGTGCCAGCAGCCAAGGACTAGCGGGAGCCAATGAGCAGTTCTTC
clone_size: NA; v_call: TRBV4-3; cdr3_length: 14; j_call: TRBJ1-5; d_call: NA; cdr3_aa: CASSQEGGNQPQHF; cdr3_nt: TGCGCCAGCAGCCAAGAAGGGGGCAATCAGCCCCAGCATTTT
clone_size: NA; v_call: TRBV25-1; cdr3_length: 14; j_call: TRBJ2-1; d_call: TRBD2; cdr3_aa: CASSELAAHNEQFF; cdr3_nt: TGTGCCAGCAGTGAACTAGCGGCCCACAATGAGCAGTTCTTC
clone_size: once; v_call: TRBV21-1; cdr3_length: 14; j_call: TRBJ2-3; d_call: NA; cdr3_aa: CASSPDRHPDTQYF; cdr3_nt: TGTGCCAGCAGCCCGGACAGGCATCCAGATACGCAGTATTTT
clone_size: NA; v_call: TRBV19; cdr3_length: 15; j_call: TRBJ1-5; d_call: TRBD1; cdr3_aa: CASSSRTGRYQPQHF; cdr3_nt: TGTGCCAGTAGTTCCAGGACAGGGAGGTATCAGCCCCAGCATTTT
clone_size: NA; v_call: TRBV15; cdr3_length: 17; j_call: TRBJ2-7; d_call: TRBD1; cdr3_aa: CATSRGGDRGRPYEQYF; cdr3_nt: TGTGCCACCAGCAGGGGTGGCGACAGGGGACGACCCTACGAGCAGTACTTC
clone_size: NA; v_call: TRBV19; cdr3_length: 15; j_call: TRBJ2-7; d_call: TRBD2; cdr3_aa: CASSTGLADPYEQYF; cdr3_nt: TGTGCCAGTAGTACCGGACTAGCGGACCCCTACGAGCAGTACTTC
clone_size: NA; v_call: TRBV11-2; cdr3_length: 16; j_call: TRBJ2-5; d_call: NA; cdr3_aa: CASSLRGSAYQETQYF; cdr3_nt: TGTGCCAGCAGCTTACGAGGGTCCGCGTACCAAGAGACCCAGTACTTC
clone_size: NA; v_call: TRBV28; cdr3_length: 14; j_call: TRBJ1-2; d_call: NA; cdr3_aa: CASSSNTGIYGYTF; cdr3_nt: TGTGCCAGCAGTTCCAATACAGGGATCTATGGCTACACCTTC
clone_size: NA; v_call: TRBV5-1; cdr3_length: 15; j_call: TRBJ2-7; d_call: TRBD2; cdr3_aa: CASSRDGGGSYEQYF; cdr3_nt: TGCGCCAGCAGCCGAGACGGGGGGGGCTCCTACGAGCAGTACTTC
clone_size: NA; v_call: TRBV6-1; cdr3_length: 15; j_call: TRBJ1-5; d_call: TRBD1; cdr3_aa: CASSRGDRYNQPQHF; cdr3_nt: TGTGCCAGCAGCCGGGGGGACAGGTACAATCAGCCCCAGCATTTT
clone_size: NA; v_call: TRBV14; cdr3_length: 16; j_call: TRBJ1-1; d_call: TRBD1; cdr3_aa: CASSQLGTGDGTEAFF; cdr3_nt: TGTGCCAGCAGCCAACTTGGGACAGGGGATGGCACTGAAGCTTTCTTT
clone_size: NA; v_call: TRBV7-9; cdr3_length: 15; j_call: TRBJ1-4; d_call: TRBD1; cdr3_aa: CASSTLDRGREKLFF; cdr3_nt: TGTGCCAGCAGCACCCTGGACAGGGGGCGTGAAAAACTGTTTTTT
clone_size: NA; v_call: TRBV9; cdr3_length: 15; j_call: TRBJ1-5; d_call: NA; cdr3_aa: CASSITGKSNQPQHF; cdr3_nt: TGTGCCAGCAGTATAACAGGGAAGAGCAATCAGCCCCAGCATTTT
clone_size: NA; v_call: TRBV7-9; cdr3_length: 15; j_call: TRBJ1-1; d_call: NA; cdr3_aa: CASSLGSTANTEAFF; cdr3_nt: TGTGCCAGCAGTTTAGGATCGACAGCGAACACTGAAGCTTTCTTT
clone_size: NA; v_call: TRBV11-2; cdr3_length: 16; j_call: TRBJ1-1; d_call: TRBD1; cdr3_aa: CASSHPLRQGPSGAFF; cdr3_nt: TGTGCCAGCAGCCACCCCCTCAGACAGGGCCCTTCGGGAGCTTTCTTT
clone_size: few; v_call: TRBV5-1; cdr3_length: 15; j_call: TRBJ2-7; d_call: TRBD2; cdr3_aa: CASSTTPGLAYEQYF; cdr3_nt: TGCGCCAGCAGCACAACTCCGGGACTAGCATACGAGCAGTACTTC
clone_size: NA; v_call: TRBV5-4; cdr3_length: 16; j_call: TRBJ2-1; d_call: TRBD2; cdr3_aa: CASIPSGRAPSSEQFF; cdr3_nt: TGTGCCAGCATCCCCAGCGGGAGGGCCCCCTCTAGTGAGCAGTTCTTC
clone_size: NA; v_call: TRBV30; cdr3_length: 11; j_call: TRBJ2-3; d_call: NA; cdr3_aa: CAWSVLDTQYF; cdr3_nt: TGTGCCTGGAGTGTACTAGATACGCAGTATTTT
clone_size: NA; v_call: TRBV6-6; cdr3_length: 15; j_call: TRBJ2-7; d_call: TRBD1; cdr3_aa: CASNGQGISSYEQYF; cdr3_nt: TGTGCCAGCAACGGACAGGGGATAAGCTCCTACGAGCAGTACTTC
clone_size: NA; v_call: TRBV7-6; cdr3_length: 15; j_call: TRBJ2-7; d_call: TRBD1; cdr3_aa: CASSPGDRITYEQYF; cdr3_nt: TGTGCCAGCAGCCCCGGGGACAGGATAACCTACGAGCAGTACTTC
clone_size: NA; v_call: TRBV6-6; cdr3_length: 16; j_call: TRBJ2-1; d_call: NA; cdr3_aa: CASSYSEGKPYNEQFF; cdr3_nt: TGTGCCAGCAGTTACTCGGAGGGGAAGCCCTACAATGAGCAGTTCTTC
clone_size: NA; v_call: TRBV29-1; cdr3_length: 15; j_call: TRBJ1-1; d_call: NA; cdr3_aa: CSGGLSGAGNTEAFF; cdr3_nt: TGCAGCGGCGGACTTTCTGGAGCGGGGAACACTGAAGCTTTCTTT
clone_size: NA; v_call: TRBV27; cdr3_length: 18; j_call: TRBJ2-7; d_call: TRBD2; cdr3_aa: CASSPSGGVNRGRYEQYF; cdr3_nt: TGTGCCAGCAGCCCGAGTGGGGGGGTCAATCGGGGTAGATACGAGCAGTACTTC
clone_size: once; v_call: TRBV28; cdr3_length: 11; j_call: TRBJ1-2; d_call: NA; cdr3_aa: CGANSNYGYTF; cdr3_nt: TGTGGGGCAAACTCTAACTATGGCTACACCTTC
clone_size: once; v_call: TRBV19; cdr3_length: 14; j_call: TRBJ2-1; d_call: TRBD1; cdr3_aa: CASGDRGSYNEQFF; cdr3_nt: TGTGCCAGTGGGGACAGGGGGTCCTACAATGAGCAGTTCTTC
clone_size: NA; v_call: TRBV23-1; cdr3_length: 18; j_call: TRBJ1-2; d_call: NA; cdr3_aa: CASSPSLEDGRIFYGYTF; cdr3_nt: TGCGCCAGCAGTCCTAGCCTGGAGGACGGCCGAATTTTCTATGGCTACACCTTC
clone_size: NA; v_call: TRBV15; cdr3_length: 15; j_call: TRBJ2-1; d_call: TRBD2; cdr3_aa: CATASGRAGVNEQFF; cdr3_nt: TGTGCCACCGCCTCCGGAAGAGCGGGAGTAAATGAGCAGTTCTTC